The 22 T cell receptor beta chains below were found in one sample sequenced in a study of blood T cell repertoires in COVID-19 (dated by TCRdb to the early 2020s). Library preparation was by the immunoSEQ multiplex PCR assay. In TCRdb, the immuneACCESS table is reduced to in-frame sequences with V and J assigned. These tables do not hold every clone; where another copy was compared, an unresolved V gene accounts for under half, and the others remain unexplained. The table for this sample lists more than 50,000 clones; roughly 89% of them were counted only once. In total, the top ten clones hold about 13% of the sample. The sample was peripheral blood. The receptors come from a man aged 60-69 years with active COVID-19.

The chain combines TRBV20-1 with TRBJ2-1, with D possibly being TRBD2 (6 bases). CDR3 size: 11 residues. V shed 5 bases and J shed 6 bases, with 8 bases lying between them. Per germline, CDR1 DFQATT and CDR2 SNEGSKA (reference sequence). The CDR3 sequence: CSARLVNEQFF. The CDR3 DNA reads TGCAGTGCTCGACTAGTCAATGAGCAGTTCTTC.

The chain uses TRBV21-1 and TRBJ2-7; TRBD2 reflects the table's D call only, with no check against the DNA. TRBV21-1 is designated a pseudogene. The CDR3 contains 16 residues. CDR3 sequence: CASSKVSGGRTYEQYF. The CDR3 DNA follows: TGTGCCAGCAGCAAAGTTAGCGGGGGGCGAACCTACGAGCAGTACTTC.

CDR3 sequence: CASRLPGSFNEQFF. As DNA, the CDR3 is TGTGCCAGCAGACTACCCGGGAGCTTCAATGAGCAGTTCTTC. The chain employs TRBV11-2 and TRBJ2-1; D is perhaps TRBD2 (6 bases). The germline V gene encodes CDR1 SGHAT and CDR2 FQNNGV. V was pared by 6 bases and J by 6 bases, with 15 bases between. The CDR3 runs 14 residues.

This chain connects TRBV5-5 to TRBJ2-5, with D possibly TRBD1 on 6 matching bases. The germline CDR1 and CDR2 sequences are SGHKS and YYEKEE (reference sequence). The CDR3 is made up of 14 amino acids. Trimming left V 4 bases short and J 4 bases short, with 14 bases between. The CDR3 reads CASSPGTRRETQYF. In nucleotides, the CDR3 is TGTGCCAGCAGCCCCGGGACACGGAGAGAGACCCAGTACTTC.

This clone was recorded a few times. The chain joins TRBV9 to TRBJ2-1, with D possibly being TRBD2 (6 bases). The V and J ends lost 3 bases and 10 bases respectively, with 11 bases between them. The length of the CDR3 is 12 residues. CDR1 SGDLS and CDR2 YYNGEE come from the germline V gene. The CDR3 DNA sequence: TGTGCCAGCAGCGGTGAGGGAGGCGAGCAGTTCTTC. Protein: CASSGEGGEQFF.

The CDR3 DNA reads as TGTGCCAGACTAAATGACAGGTGTAACTACGAGCAGTACTTC. Its translation is CARLNDRCNYEQYF. The V and J genes are TRBV21-1 and TRBJ2-7; whether TRBD1, the table's D call, matches the DNA was not checked. TRBV21-1 is recorded as a pseudogene. The CDR3 totals 14 residues.

This chain joins TRBV30 and TRBJ2-7; possible D gene TRBD1, 6 bases. Trimming shortened V by 1 base and J by 2 bases, and 9 bases separated the two germline ends. Germline V gene sequence: CDR1 GTSNPN, CDR2 SVGIG (reference sequence). This CDR3 has 13 amino acids. The CDR3 DNA sequence: TGTGCCTGGAGTGCGGGACACACCTACGAGCAGTACTTC. It translates to CAWSAGHTYEQYF.

This chain joins TRBV4-1 and TRBJ1-3; 7 bases line up with TRBD1. Trimming removed 0 bases from V and 0 bases from J; junction bases left unmatched: 11. Germline V gene data show CDR1 as MGHRA and CDR2 as YSYEKL. This CDR3 spans 19 amino acids. The CDR3, as DNA: TGCGCCAGCAGCCAAGATGATAGGGGACAGATTCTCTCTGGAAACACCATATATTTT. It encodes CASSQDDRGQILSGNTIYF.

The rearrangement uses TRBV5-4 and TRBJ1-2; 11 nucleotides line up with TRBD1. The CDR3 runs to 17 residues. V lost 0 bases, J lost 3 bases, and 7 bases stayed unmatched. From germline, CDR1 is SGHNT and CDR2 YYREEE (reference sequence). The chain's CDR3 is CASSLAGTGGAHYGYTF. The CDR3 DNA reads as TGTGCCAGCAGCTTGGCGGGGACAGGGGGAGCTCACTATGGCTACACCTTC.

The gene calls are TRBV9 and TRBJ1-2; a weak D match, TRBD1 (6 bases). Trimming stripped 3 bases from V and 8 bases from J, with 20 bases between. Germline CDR1 reads SGDLS; CDR2 reads YYNGEE. There are 15 residues in the CDR3. CDR3 sequence (DNA): TGTGCCAGCAGCGGAGGGGGGGCCGCTCCCTGGGGCTACACCTTC. Its translation is CASSGGGAAPWGYTF. The full variable domain, its missing parts supplied by reference TRBV9 and TRBJ1-2, is DSGVTQTPKHLITATGQRVTLRCSPRSGDLSVYWYQQSLDQGLQFLIQYYNGEERAKGNILERFSAQQFPDLHSELNLSSLELGDSALYFCASSGGGAAPWGYTFGSGTRLTVV.

Only one count was recorded for this clone. V usage is TRBV4-2 and J usage is TRBJ1-4, with D possibly being TRBD1 (6 bases). The CDR3 runs 16 residues. CDR1 LGHNA and CDR2 YNFKEQ come from the germline V gene. V lost 0 bases to trimming and J lost 5 bases, with 13 bases between them. The CDR3 spells CASSQELDRKNEKLFF. The CDR3, as DNA: TGTGCCAGCAGCCAAGAATTGGACAGAAAGAATGAAAAACTGTTTTTT.

The table lists this clone with a few counts. The genes are TRBV7-2 and TRBJ2-5; D might be TRBD1 (6 bases). Trimming shortened V by 2 bases and J by 2 bases, and 12 bases separated the two germline ends. The CDR3 sequence is 15 residues long. CDR1 SGHTA and CDR2 FQGNSA come from the germline V gene. The CDR3 region is CASSLQGWGQETQYF. The CDR3 DNA is TGTGCCAGCAGCTTACAGGGGTGGGGTCAAGAGACCCAGTACTTC.

The chain couples TRBV6-1 to TRBJ2-3, with a tentative D call TRBD1 (5 bases). Trimming removed 1 base from V and 4 bases from J, with 9 bases in between. The CDR3 is 14 residues long. Germline V CDR1 and CDR2: MNHNS, SASEGT. This CDR3 reads CASSEVPRADTQYF. As DNA, the CDR3 is TGTGCCAGCAGTGAAGTCCCCAGGGCAGATACGCAGTATTTT.

The V call is TRBV29-1, the J call TRBJ1-1; D is perhaps TRBD1 (5 bases). The CDR3 runs to 15 residues. Trimming removed 3 bases from V and 0 bases from J, with 14 bases in between. Germline CDR1 is SQVTM and CDR2 is ANQGSEA. CDR3 bases: TGCAGCGTTGAGGGGACTCCTAACATGAACACTGAAGCTTTCTTT. Translating it yields CSVEGTPNMNTEAFF. Together with reference TRBV29-1 and TRBJ1-1, the CDR3 gives the full variable domain: SAVISQKPSRDICQRGTSLTIQCQVDSQVTMMFWYRQQPGQSLTLIATANQGSEATYESGFVIDKFPISRPNLTFSTLTVSNMSPEDSSIYLCSVEGTPNMNTEAFFGQGTRLTVV.

The chain couples TRBV30 to TRBJ1-4, with 8 positions matching TRBD1. This CDR3 region has 15 residues. Germline values: CDR1 GTSNPN, CDR2 SVGIG (reference sequence). Trimming took 2 bases from V and 7 from J; bases not matched to a gene: 9. The CDR3 DNA is TGTGCCTGGAGTTACCGGGACAGGAGGATTGAAAAACTGTTTTTT. The encoded protein is CAWSYRDRRIEKLFF.

This clone was observed a handful of times. The chain employs TRBV18 and TRBJ2-2; D not certain. Germline V gene sequence: CDR1 KGHSH, CDR2 LQKENI. Trimming removed 3 bases from V and 1 base from J, with 15 bases in between. The CDR3 is 17 amino acids. CDR3 sequence: CASSPYTMAGNTGELFF. As DNA, the CDR3 is TGTGCCAGCTCACCGTATACAATGGCAGGGAACACCGGGGAGCTGTTTTTT.

The CDR3 loop reads CSASPARGLGANVLTF. The CDR3 DNA reads TGCAGTGCTAGTCCAGCCAGGGGGCTAGGGGCCAACGTCCTGACTTTC. The rearrangement links TRBV20-1 to TRBJ2-6, with 8 bases fitting TRBD1. CDR1 is DFQATT and CDR2 is SNEGSKA in the germline V gene (reference sequence). The V segment lost 3 bases and the J segment 4 bases; nucleotides outside the gene matches: 8. This CDR3 has 16 residues.

CDR3 bases: TGTGCCAGCAGCTGCCCCGCCTCTCACAGGGGCTACACCTTC. It is translated as CASSCPASHRGYTF. The rearrangement joins TRBV11-3 to TRBJ1-2; TRBD1 might be the D (5 bases). Between the trimmed V and J ends, which lost 4 bases and 8 bases, there was a span of 17 bases. The CDR3 is made up of 14 amino acids. Germline V gene sequence: CDR1 SGHNT, CDR2 YENEEA.

The rearrangement links TRBV3-1 (or the pseudogene TRBV3-2) to TRBJ2-5, with D unresolved. The CDR3 spans 14 residues. The V end lost 1 base, the J end lost 2 bases, and 8 bases lay between the germline ends. Germline V gene data show CDR1 as LGHDT and CDR2 as YNNKEL (reference sequence). The CDR3 bases are TGTGCCAGCAGCCAAGTTCGCGGACAAGAGACCCAGTACTTC. Its protein product is CASSQVRGQETQYF.

The chain has TRBV6-5 and TRBJ2-5; tentative D call: TRBD1 (6 bases). Trimming took 6 bases from V and 5 from J, leaving 10 bases between them. This CDR3 is built from 12 residues. CDR1 and CDR2 (germline): MNHEY, SVGAGI. This CDR3 is CASSQGIETQYF. The CDR3 DNA sequence: TGTGCCAGCAGCCAGGGGATCGAGACCCAGTACTTC.

The chain couples TRBV30 to TRBJ2-7; the D gene is possibly TRBD2 (5 bases). Trimming took 5 bases from V and 0 from J, leaving 8 bases between them. The CDR3 runs 12 residues. The germline V gene encodes CDR1 GTSNPN and CDR2 SVGIG (reference sequence). CDR3 coding DNA: TGTGCCTGGGGACTCAGCTCCTACGAGCAGTACTTC. Its protein is CAWGLSSYEQYF.

The chain joins TRBV5-1 to TRBJ1-2; TRBD1 is a possible D gene (5 bases). V dropped 0 bases and J dropped 14 bases, with 17 bases sitting between them. CDR1 and CDR2 from the germline V gene are SGHRS and YFSETQ. This CDR3 contains 13 residues. CDR3 DNA sequence: TGCGCCAGCAGCTTGGAATTTTGGAGGGGAGGTACCTTC. This codes for CASSLEFWRGGTF.